The TCR beta chain described here comes from a study of shared clonotypes between healthy human individuals. Libraries were prepared by immunoSEQ multiplex PCR; TCRdb keeps only in-frame clonotypes and omits some of them. The data hold about 1 million clones, with 65% to 75% observed a single time. General observations from the study: Rarefaction revealed incomplete sorted-subset sequencing despite large depth. Among several donors, 4.5% to 5.5% of naive CD4 clonotypes were found in common.

About this clone: Its antigen is not identified.

CDR1 and CDR2 (germline): MNHNS, SASEGT. The CDR3 has 14 residues. V was pared by 1 base and J by 8 bases, with 12 bases between. V gene TRBV6-1 combines with J gene TRBJ2-1, with D maybe TRBD2 (6 bases). The sequenced material came from memory CD4+ T cells sorted from blood. Subset noted: CD45RA-negative fraction. The TCR sequence derives from a young man in good health. The CDR3 loop is CASSEGLRGDEQFF. CDR3 DNA sequence: TGTGCCAGCAGTGAAGGCCTCCGCGGGGATGAGCAGTTCTTC.